This T cell receptor (beta chain) was documented in a study of beta chain features in type 1 diabetes. Study-wide context: In age, gender and cell yields, patients were similar to healthy donors. The study's findings and limits: A moderate, significant TCRB CDR3 shortening appeared in type 1 diabetes across four CD4+ subsets. Cells with high TCR expression could be over-represented when cDNA is sequenced. Type 1 diabetes patients had VDJ junctions that carried fewer insertions and more deletions.

This clone was counted at least ten times. Antigen specificity is unknown. Germline CDR1 is SGHTA and CDR2 is FQGTGA. There are 15 residues in the CDR3. The V and J ends lost 1 base and 0 bases respectively, with 9 bases between them. Sequencing targeted expressed TCRB transcripts, as all isolated RNA had been reverse transcribed. The repertoire was sequenced with immunoSEQ multiplex PCR; TCRdb's copy has only in-frame clones and lacks some. The data show around 140,000 clones, about 13% seen once. Populations obtained by sorting all exceeded 95% purity. The rearrangement joins TRBV7-3 to TRBJ1-1, with unresolved D. This TCR was sampled from a man between 18 and 29 years old with type 1 diabetes. Input material: central memory CD4+ T cells from blood. DNA for the CDR3: TGTGCCAGCAGCTTAAGTCAGATTATGAACACTGAAGCTTTCTTT. Its protein product is CASSLSQIMNTEAFF.